Sequencing of this TCR beta chain was carried out in a study of T cells in localized non-small cell lung cancer. Germline CDR1 reads SGHTA; CDR2 reads FQGNSA. The CDR3 has 13 residues. V was clipped by 3 bases and J by 4 bases, with 9 bases between them. Study outcomes and limitations: Multi-region tumor sequencing was not done, so intratumor heterogeneity could not be excluded. Highest T cell clonality was seen in uninvolved adjacent lung, surpassing that measured in tumor. Out of the top 100 tumor clones, a median 57 were seen in adjacent lung.

Clones were sequenced by immunoSEQ multiplex PCR, and TCRdb holds only the in-frame ones, with some missing. The data hold approximately 15,000 clones, with around 87% observed a single time. Regarding this clone: Its specificity is unknown.

Here the sequenced sample was peripheral blood mononuclear cells, taken before any cancer treatment. J is TRBJ1-2 and V is TRBV7-2; D uncertain. This TCR came from a woman aged 40-69 years with stage III lung adenocarcinoma. The CDR3 region is CASSLSQTYGYTF. The DNA for the CDR3 is TGTGCCAGCAGCTTGAGCCAGACCTATGGCTACACCTTC.